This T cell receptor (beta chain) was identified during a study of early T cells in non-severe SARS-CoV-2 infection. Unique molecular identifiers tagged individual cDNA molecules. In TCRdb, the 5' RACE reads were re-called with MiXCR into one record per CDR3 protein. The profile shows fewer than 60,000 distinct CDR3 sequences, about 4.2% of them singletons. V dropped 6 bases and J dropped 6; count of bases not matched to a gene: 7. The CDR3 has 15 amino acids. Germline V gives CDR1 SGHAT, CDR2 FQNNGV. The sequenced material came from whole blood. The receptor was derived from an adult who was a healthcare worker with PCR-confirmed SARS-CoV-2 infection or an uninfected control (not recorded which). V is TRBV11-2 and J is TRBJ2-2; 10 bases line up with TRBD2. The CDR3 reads CASRPAGGPAGELFF. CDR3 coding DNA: TGTGCCAGCAGACCAGCGGGGGGGCCGGCCGGGGAGCTGTTTTTT.